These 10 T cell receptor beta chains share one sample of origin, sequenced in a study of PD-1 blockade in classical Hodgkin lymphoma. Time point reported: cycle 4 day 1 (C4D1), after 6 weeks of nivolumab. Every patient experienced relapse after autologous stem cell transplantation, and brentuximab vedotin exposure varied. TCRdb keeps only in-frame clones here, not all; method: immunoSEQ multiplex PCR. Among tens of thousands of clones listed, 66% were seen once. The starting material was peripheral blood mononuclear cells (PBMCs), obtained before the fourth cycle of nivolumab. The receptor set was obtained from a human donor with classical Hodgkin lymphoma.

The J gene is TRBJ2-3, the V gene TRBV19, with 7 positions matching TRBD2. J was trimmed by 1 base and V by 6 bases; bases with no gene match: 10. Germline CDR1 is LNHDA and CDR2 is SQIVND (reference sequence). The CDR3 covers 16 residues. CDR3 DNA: TGTGCCAGTAGGAGCGGGAATTTGGACGGCACAGATACGCAGTATTTT. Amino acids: CASRSGNLDGTDTQYF.

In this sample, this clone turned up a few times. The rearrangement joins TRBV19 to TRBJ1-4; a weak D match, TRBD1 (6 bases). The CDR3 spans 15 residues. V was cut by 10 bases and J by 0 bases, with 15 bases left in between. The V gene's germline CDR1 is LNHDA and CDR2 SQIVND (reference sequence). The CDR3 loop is CATGAGSATNEKLFF. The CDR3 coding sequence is TGTGCCACAGGGGCGGGGTCTGCAACTAATGAAAAACTGTTTTTT.

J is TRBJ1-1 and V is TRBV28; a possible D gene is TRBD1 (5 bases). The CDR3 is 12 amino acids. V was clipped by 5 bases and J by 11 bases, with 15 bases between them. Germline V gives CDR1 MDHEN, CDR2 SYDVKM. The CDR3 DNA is TGTGCCAGCAGTGGGGACCGGACGGGGGCTTTCTTT. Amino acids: CASSGDRTGAFF.

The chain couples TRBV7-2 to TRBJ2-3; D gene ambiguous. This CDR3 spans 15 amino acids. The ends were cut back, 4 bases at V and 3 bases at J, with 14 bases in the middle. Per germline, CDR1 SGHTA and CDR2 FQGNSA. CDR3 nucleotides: TGTGCCAGCAGCTCAAGGGCCCGGAGTACAGATACGCAGTATTTT. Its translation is CASSSRARSTDTQYF. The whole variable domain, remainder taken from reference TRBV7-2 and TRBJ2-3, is GAGVSQSPSNKVTEKGKDVELRCDPISGHTALYWYRQSLGQGLEFLIYFQGNSAPDKSGLPSDRFSAERTGGSVSTLTIQRTQQEDSAVYLCASSSRARSTDTQYFGPGTRLTVL.

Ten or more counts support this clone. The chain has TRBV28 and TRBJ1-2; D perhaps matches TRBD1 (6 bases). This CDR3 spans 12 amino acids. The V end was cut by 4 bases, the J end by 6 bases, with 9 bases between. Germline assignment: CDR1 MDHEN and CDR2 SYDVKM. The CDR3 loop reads CASSSDRNGYTF. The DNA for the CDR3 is TGTGCCAGCAGTTCCGACAGGAATGGCTACACCTTC.

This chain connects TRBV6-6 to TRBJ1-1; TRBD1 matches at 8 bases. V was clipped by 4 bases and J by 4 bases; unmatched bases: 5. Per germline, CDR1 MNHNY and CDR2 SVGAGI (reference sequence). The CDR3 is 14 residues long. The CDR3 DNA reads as TGTGCCAGCAGTTTGACAGGGGTCGGCACTGAAGCTTTCTTT. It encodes CASSLTGVGTEAFF.

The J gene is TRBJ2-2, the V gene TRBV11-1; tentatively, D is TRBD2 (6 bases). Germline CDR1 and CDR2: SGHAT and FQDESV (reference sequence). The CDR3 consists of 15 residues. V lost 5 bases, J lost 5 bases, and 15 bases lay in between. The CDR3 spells CASSHGTSTTGELFF. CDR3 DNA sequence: TGTGCCAGCAGCCATGGGACTTCAACGACCGGGGAGCTGTTTTTT.

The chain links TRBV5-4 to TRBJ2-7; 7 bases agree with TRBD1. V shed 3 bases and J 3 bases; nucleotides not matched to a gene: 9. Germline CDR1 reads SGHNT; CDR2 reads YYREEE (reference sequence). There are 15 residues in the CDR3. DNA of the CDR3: TGTGCCAGCAGCTCCGGGACAGTAAGTTTCTACGAGCAGTACTTC. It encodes CASSSGTVSFYEQYF.

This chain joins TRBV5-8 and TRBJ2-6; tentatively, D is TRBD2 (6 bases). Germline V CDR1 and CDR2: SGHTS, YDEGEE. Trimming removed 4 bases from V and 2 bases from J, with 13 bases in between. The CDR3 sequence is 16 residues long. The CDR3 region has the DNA TGTGCCAGCAGCCTAGAGGGAGGCACTGGGGCCAACGTCCTGACTTTC. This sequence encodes CASSLEGGTGANVLTF.

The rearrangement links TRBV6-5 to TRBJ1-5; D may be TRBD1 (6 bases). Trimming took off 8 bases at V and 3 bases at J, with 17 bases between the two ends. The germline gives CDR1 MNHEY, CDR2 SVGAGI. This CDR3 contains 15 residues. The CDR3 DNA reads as TGTGCCAGCCAAAAAAGGGGGTTGTTCAATCAGCCCCAGCATTTT. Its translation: CASQKRGLFNQPQHF.